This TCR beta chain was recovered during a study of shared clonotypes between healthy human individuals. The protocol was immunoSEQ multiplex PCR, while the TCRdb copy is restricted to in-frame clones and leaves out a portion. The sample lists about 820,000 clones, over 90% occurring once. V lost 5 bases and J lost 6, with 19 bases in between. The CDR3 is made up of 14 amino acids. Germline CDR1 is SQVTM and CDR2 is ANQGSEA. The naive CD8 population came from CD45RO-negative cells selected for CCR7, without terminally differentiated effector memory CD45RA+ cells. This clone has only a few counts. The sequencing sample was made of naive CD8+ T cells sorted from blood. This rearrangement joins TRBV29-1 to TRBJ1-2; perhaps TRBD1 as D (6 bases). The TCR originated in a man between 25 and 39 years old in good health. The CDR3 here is CSVSHRVNIHGYTF. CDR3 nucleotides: TGCAGCGTTTCCCACAGGGTAAATATCCATGGCTACACCTTC. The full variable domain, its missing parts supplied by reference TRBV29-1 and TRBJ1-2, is SAVISQKPSRDICQRGTSLTIQCQVDSQVTMMFWYRQQPGQSLTLIATANQGSEATYESGFVIDKFPISRPNLTFSTLTVSNMSPEDSSIYLCSVSHRVNIHGYTFGSGTRLTVV.